A selection of T cell receptor beta chains follows, all from one sample in a study of cytomegalovirus exposure and HLA in healthy donors. Clones were read by immunoSEQ multiplex PCR, and TCRdb kept only the in-frame ones, dropping some. The sample holds some 160,000 clones, about four fifths seen once. Sequenced sample: PBMCs. These receptors were obtained from a woman in her 40s in good health and CMV-seropositive. Both conserved end residues are part of each CDR3. The order of the fields is V gene, CDR3 protein.

v_gene: TRBV15; CDR3aa: CATSRAWTGGSETQYF
v_gene: TRBV7-2; CDR3aa: CASSLRRGLAHETQYF
v_gene: TRBV25-1; CDR3aa: CASGTPGQGLDGYTF
v_gene: TRBV2; CDR3aa: CASTPGGEQYF
v_gene: TRBV7-2; CDR3aa: CASSSLGAPPGNTIYF
v_gene: TRBV11-2; CDR3aa: CASSLGLAGTYEQYF
v_gene: TRBV11-2; CDR3aa: CASSIEVTFSPLHF
v_gene: TRBV11-2; CDR3aa: CASSTTNRNTGELFF
v_gene: TRBV10-3; CDR3aa: CAISTTGTGELFF
v_gene: TRBV6-6; CDR3aa: CASSPRRGNSNQPQHF
v_gene: TRBV2; CDR3aa: CASSVRGGEFQPQHF
v_gene: TRBV5-1; CDR3aa: CASSPWAVNTEAFF
v_gene: TRBV2; CDR3aa: CASSRGVANQPQHF
v_gene: TRBV25-1; CDR3aa: CASRGTEGFHTEAFF
v_gene: TRBV19; CDR3aa: CASSRDSGTSGTSRGETQYF
v_gene: TRBV7-9; CDR3aa: CASSFPQGQETQYF
v_gene: TRBV27; CDR3aa: CASSTGLAGSYEQYF